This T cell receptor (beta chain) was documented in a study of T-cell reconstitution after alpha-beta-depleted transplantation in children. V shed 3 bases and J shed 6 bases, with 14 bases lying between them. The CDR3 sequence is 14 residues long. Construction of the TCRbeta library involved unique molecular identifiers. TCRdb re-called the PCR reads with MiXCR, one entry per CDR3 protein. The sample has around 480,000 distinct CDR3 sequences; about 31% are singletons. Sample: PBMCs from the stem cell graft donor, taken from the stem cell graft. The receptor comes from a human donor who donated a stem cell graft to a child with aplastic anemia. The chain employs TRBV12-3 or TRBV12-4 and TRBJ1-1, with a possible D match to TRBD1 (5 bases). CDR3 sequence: CASSLPGYRAEAFF. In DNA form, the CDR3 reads TGTGCCAGCAGTTTGCCAGGGTATCGTGCTGAAGCTTTCTTT.